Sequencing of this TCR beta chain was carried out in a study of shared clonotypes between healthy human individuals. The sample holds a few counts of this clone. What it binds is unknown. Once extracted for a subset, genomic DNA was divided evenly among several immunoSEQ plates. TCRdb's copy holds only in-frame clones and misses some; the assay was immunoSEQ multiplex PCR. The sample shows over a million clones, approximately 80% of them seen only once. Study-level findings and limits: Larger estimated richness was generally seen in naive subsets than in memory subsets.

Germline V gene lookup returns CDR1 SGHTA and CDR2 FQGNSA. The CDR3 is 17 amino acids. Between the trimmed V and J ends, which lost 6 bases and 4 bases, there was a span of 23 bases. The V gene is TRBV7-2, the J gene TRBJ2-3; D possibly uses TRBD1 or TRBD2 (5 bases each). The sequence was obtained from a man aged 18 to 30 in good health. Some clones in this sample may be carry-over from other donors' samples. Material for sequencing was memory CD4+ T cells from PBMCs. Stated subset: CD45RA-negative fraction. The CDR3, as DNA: TGTGCCAGCAGACAATCCGGGACCAGCGTCGTGGCAGATACGCAGTATTTT. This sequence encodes CASRQSGTSVVADTQYF. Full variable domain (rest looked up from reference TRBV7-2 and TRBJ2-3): GAGVSQSPSNKVTEKGKDVELRCDPISGHTALYWYRQSLGQGLEFLIYFQGNSAPDKSGLPSDRFSAERTGGSVSTLTIQRTQQEDSAVYLCASRQSGTSVVADTQYFGPGTRLTVL.